This entry lists 19 T cell receptor beta chains sequenced from one sample in a study of cytomegalovirus exposure and HLA in healthy donors. A multiplex PCR was run with 60 Vbeta primers and 13 Jbeta primers. TCRdb's copy holds only in-frame clones and misses some; the assay was immunoSEQ multiplex PCR. The data hold about 110,000 clones, with over 75% observed a single time. Sequenced: PBMCs. The receptors derive from a male donor in good health and CMV-seronegative.

The chain combines TRBV5-1 with TRBJ2-1, with TRBD2 as a possible D gene (6 bases). The CDR3 length is 16 residues. Trimming shortened V by 4 bases and J by 8 bases, and 22 bases separated the two germline ends. Germline lookup yields CDR1 SGHRS and CDR2 YFSETQ. CDR3 loop: CASSGIAVPKGDEQFF. The CDR3 DNA follows: TGCGCCAGCAGCGGCATAGCGGTCCCGAAAGGGGATGAGCAGTTCTTC.

This clone was seen a handful of times. V gene TRBV5-6 combines with J gene TRBJ2-7, with a tentative D call TRBD2 (6 bases). The CDR3 length is 15 residues. CDR1 SGHDT and CDR2 YYEEEE come from the germline V gene. Trimming removed 4 bases at V and 4 bases at J, with 18 bases between. The CDR3 here is CASSPLIAEEYEQYF. Written as DNA, the CDR3 is TGTGCCAGCAGCCCCCTGATAGCGGAAGAATACGAGCAGTACTTC. Combining the CDR3 with reference TRBV5-6 and TRBJ2-7 gives the whole variable domain DAGVTQSPTHLIKTRGQQVTLRCSPKSGHDTVSWYQQALGQGPQFIFQYYEEEERQRGNFPDRFSGHQFPNYSSELNVNALLLGDSALYLCASSPLIAEEYEQYFGPGTRLTVT.

This clone has more than one count but fewer than ten. The J gene is TRBJ2-1, the V gene TRBV6-6; D is perhaps TRBD1 (5 bases). The CDR3 runs to 16 residues. Germline V gene data show CDR1 as MNHNY and CDR2 as SVGAGI (reference sequence). Trimming took off 4 bases at V and 2 bases at J, with 15 bases between the two ends. The CDR3 DNA follows: TGTGCCAGCAGTTTATCAGGGATTAGTGCCTACAATGAGCAGTTCTTC. Translated, it gives CASSLSGISAYNEQFF.

The DNA of the CDR3 is TGCGCCAGCAGCCACATGGACGGACAGGATCTGTTTTTT. This sequence encodes CASSHMDGQDLFF. The chain links TRBV4-1 to TRBJ1-4; TRBD1 aligns across 7 bases. Germline CDR1 and CDR2: MGHRA and YSYEKL. The CDR3 is 13 residues long. V was clipped by 3 bases and J by 14 bases; unmatched bases: 9.

The chain recombines TRBV28 with TRBJ1-2; D unresolved. Trimming left V 9 bases short and J 0 bases short, with 5 bases between. The CDR3 has 11 residues. The germline gives CDR1 MDHEN, CDR2 SYDVKM. CDR3 sequence (DNA): TGTGCCAGTAGAGCTAACTATGGCTACACCTTC. Protein sequence: CASRANYGYTF.

In DNA, the CDR3 is TGTGCCAGCAGCGGACTAGCGGGAGGGAGTAGGAACAATGAGCAGTTCTTC. The encoded protein is CASSGLAGGSRNNEQFF. V gene TRBV2 combines with J gene TRBJ2-1; the match to TRBD2 covers 15 bases. The CDR3 runs to 17 residues. V gave up 6 bases and J gave up 5 bases; unmatched junction bases: 8. Germline CDR1 and CDR2: SNHLY and FYNNEI.

The chain links TRBV21-1 to TRBJ2-1; the table's D gene call, TRBD2, was not cross checked with the DNA. TRBV21-1 is a pseudogene. This CDR3 is 14 amino acids long. CDR3 coding DNA: TGTGCCAGCGGAACACTAGCGGGAACCTTTGAGCAGTTCTTC. Its protein is CASGTLAGTFEQFF.

V usage is TRBV5-6 and J usage is TRBJ2-5; 7 bases are a match to TRBD1. TRBJ2-7 matches the DNA end more closely, so the J call is doubtful. Germline CDR1 is SGHDT and CDR2 is YYEEEE. The length of the CDR3 is 16 residues. CDR3 nucleotide sequence: TGTGCCAGCAGCTTGGATGGAGGACAGGCGATCTACGAGCAGTACTTC. Amino acid sequence: CASSLDGGQAIYEQYF.

The chain carries TRBV7-2 and TRBJ2-3; TRBD2 matches at 12 bases. Germline V lookup: CDR1 SGHTA, CDR2 FQGNSA. This CDR3 has 18 amino acids. The V segment lost 4 bases and the J segment 0 bases; nucleotides outside the gene matches: 8. CDR3 region: CASSSRTSGKGSTDTQYF. CDR3 sequence (DNA): TGTGCCAGCAGCTCGCGGACTAGCGGGAAGGGTAGCACAGATACGCAGTATTTT.

The V and J genes are TRBV5-1 and TRBJ2-5; 15 positions match TRBD2. Germline loops: CDR1 SGHRS, CDR2 YFSETQ. V gave up 4 bases and J gave up 1 base; unmatched junction bases: 2. The CDR3 totals 16 residues. CDR3 protein: CASSQGLAGGQETQYF. The CDR3 nucleotides are TGCGCCAGCAGCCAGGGACTAGCGGGAGGCCAAGAGACCCAGTACTTC.

J is TRBJ2-1 and V is TRBV5-1; 10 bases match TRBD2. Germline V gene data show CDR1 as SGHRS and CDR2 as YFSETQ. CDR3 length: 15 residues. V lost 7 bases and J lost 2; bases outside the gene matches: 6. CDR3 bases: TGCGCCAGCGGGAGGACTAGCGGCACCTACAATGAGCAGTTCTTC. Its translation is CASGRTSGTYNEQFF.

This chain connects TRBV29-1 to TRBJ1-2, with D tentatively TRBD1 (5 bases). The V end was cut by 8 bases, the J end by 8 bases, with 15 bases between. The CDR3 spans 11 residues. Germline loops: CDR1 SQVTM, CDR2 ANQGSEA. The chain's CDR3 is CSFRQQTGYTF. The CDR3 bases are TGCAGCTTTAGACAGCAGACCGGCTACACCTTC.

This chain connects TRBV4-1 to TRBJ2-1; 13 bases agree with TRBD2. CDR3 length equals 17 residues. Per germline, CDR1 MGHRA and CDR2 YSYEKL. V dropped 0 bases and J dropped 6; count of bases not matched to a gene: 5. The CDR3 DNA is TGCGCCAGCAGCCAAGACACTAGCGGGAGGGGGTCCAATGAGCAGTTCTTC. Residues: CASSQDTSGRGSNEQFF.

This chain joins TRBV7-9 and TRBJ1-2; TRBD1 is a possible D gene (5 bases). The CDR3 has 15 amino acids. V lost 4 bases, J lost 4 bases, and 16 bases lay in between. Germline-derived CDR1 and CDR2 are SEHNR and FQNEAQ (reference sequence). CDR3 bases: TGTGCCAGCAGCTCTGCCTCTGACAGATTCTATGGCTACACCTTC. Its protein is CASSSASDRFYGYTF.

This sequence joins TRBV5-1 and TRBJ2-2, with 8 bases aligning to TRBD2. Germline CDR1 is SGHRS and CDR2 is YFSETQ. V shed 1 base, J shed 9 bases, and the junction held 11 bases outside the gene matches. CDR3 length: 16 amino acids. CDR3 amino acids: CASSLFGGGNSRELFF. Here the CDR3 DNA reads TGCGCCAGCAGCTTGTTCGGGGGGGGCAACTCGAGGGAGCTGTTTTTT.

At least ten counts were recorded for this clone. The chain uses TRBV6-1 and TRBJ2-7; a possible D gene is TRBD1 (8 bases). The V gene's germline CDR1 is MNHNS and CDR2 SASEGT. The CDR3 loop spans 14 amino acids. V was cut by 10 bases and J by 4 bases, with 20 bases left in between. CDR3 amino acids: CAISHTGGGYEQYF. The CDR3 DNA follows: TGTGCCATTAGTCATACAGGGGGAGGGTACGAGCAGTACTTC.

The CDR3 reads CASSLDLAGGTDTQYF. The CDR3, as DNA: TGCGCCAGCAGCTTGGATCTAGCGGGAGGCACAGATACGCAGTATTTT. V is TRBV5-1 and J is TRBJ2-3, with 10 nucleotides matching TRBD2. Unmatched junction bases numbered 2, after V lost 0 bases and J lost 1 base. The CDR3 is 16 residues long. Germline V gene data show CDR1 as SGHRS and CDR2 as YFSETQ.

The chain links TRBV5-4 to TRBJ2-7; weak D call: TRBD2 (7 bases). This CDR3 has 15 amino acids. Germline V CDR1 and CDR2: SGHNT, YYREEE (reference sequence). V lost 4 bases and J 2 bases, leaving 16 bases between the germline ends. For the CDR3, the DNA is TGTGCCAGCAGCCCCCGAGGGGGGGCGGCCTACGAGCAGTACTTC. Encoded protein: CASSPRGGAAYEQYF. The full variable domain, with the rest looked up from reference TRBV5-4 and TRBJ2-7, is ETGVTQSPTHLIKTRGQQVTLRCSSQSGHNTVSWYQQALGQGPQFIFQYYREEENGRGNFPPRFSGLQFPNYSSELNVNALELDDSALYLCASSPRGGAAYEQYFGPGTRLTVT.

The rearrangement uses TRBV7-9 and TRBJ1-1; D might be TRBD1 (5 bases). In germline, CDR1 is SEHNR, CDR2 FQNEAQ (reference sequence). The CDR3 loop spans 16 amino acids. V was pared by 2 bases and J by 1 base, with 14 bases between. The CDR3 loop is CASSLSGGGPNTEAFF. CDR3 DNA sequence: TGTGCCAGCAGCTTAAGTGGGGGAGGACCGAACACTGAAGCTTTCTTT.